Included here is one TCR beta chain sequence, with context. Its antigen is not known. The data were obtained in a study of shared clonotypes between healthy human individuals. Overall study results and limits: Naive subsets generally had larger estimated richness than memory subsets. Expectations were that clonotype sharing among donors would be affected by sequencing depth.

The input for sorted-subset replicate PCRs was approximately 200 ng DNA, 25,000 to 35,000 T cell genomes. TCRdb keeps only in-frame clones here, not all; method: immunoSEQ multiplex PCR. Seen here are some 2,000,000 clones, about 95% observed once, and the top ten hold roughly 1%. CD45RO-negative cells were positively selected for CCR7, leaving out terminally differentiated effector memory CD45RA+ cells. Caucasian adults residing in Nashville, Tennessee made up all the donors. Sequencing used naive CD8+ T cells sorted from blood. This TCR was sampled from a man between 18 and 35 years old in good health.

The CDR3, as DNA: TGTGCCAGCAGCTTGGTAGGCACGAACGGAGAGACCCAGTACTTC. Translating gives CASSLVGTNGETQYF. This sequence joins TRBV5-5 and TRBJ2-5; no clear D gene. Germline loops: CDR1 SGHKS, CDR2 YYEKEE (reference sequence). Between the trimmed V and J ends, which lost 0 bases and 4 bases, there was a span of 13 bases. The CDR3 has 15 amino acids.